Listed here are 2 T cell receptor beta chains from one sample, sequenced in a study of T cell repertoires in cytomegalovirus infection. What these receptors recognize is not known. MiXCR was run by TCRdb on the reads, yielding one entry per CDR3 protein. The table has hundreds of thousands of distinct CDR3 sequences, about 33% seen once; the top ten hold around an eighth. Material: cultured CD8+ T cells from PBMCs, obtained from culture after CMV antigen stimulation. The receptors shown here come from a human donor in good health (CMV status not recorded). Some clones in this sample may be carry-over from other donors' samples.

The chain links TRBV6-1 to TRBJ2-2; perhaps TRBD1 as D (5 bases). V was trimmed by 1 base and J by 0 bases, leaving 18 bases between them. The germline gives CDR1 MNHNS, CDR2 SASEGT. The CDR3 totals 19 residues. The DNA for the CDR3 is TGTGCCAGCAGTGAAGGCGCAAGGGGCCCCTTCGCGAACACCGGGGAGCTGTTTTTT. This translates into CASSEGARGPFANTGELFF.

The V gene is TRBV4-1, the J gene TRBJ2-3; TRBD2 aligns across 7 bases. With 0 bases clipped from V and 4 bases from J, the junction kept 10 bases outside the gene matches. Germline V gene sequence: CDR1 MGHRA, CDR2 YSYEKL. The CDR3 spans 17 residues. CDR3 in DNA: TGCGCCAGCAGCCAAGAGGAACTAGCGATGATAGCAGATACGCAGTATTTT. It yields the protein CASSQEELAMIADTQYF.